This T cell receptor (beta chain) was sequenced for a study of OX40 agonist ivuxolimab in advanced cancers. Study-level findings and limits: Certain nonresponding patients likewise had low normalized T-cell clonal expansion. Patients who responded partially at 0.1-3.0 mg/kg showed clonal expansion ranking among the lowest.

The assay was immunoSEQ multiplex PCR, and TCRdb's table has in-frame clones only and misses some. Of 50,000 to 75,000 clones listed, about 86% were seen once; the top ten hold approximately 1.3%. Comments on this clone: Antigen unknown.

The clonotype comes from an adult with an advanced solid tumor such as melanoma, head and neck, liver or kidney cancer. The specimen comprised CD4+ or CD8+ T cells sorted from blood, sampled in a trial of the OX40 agonist ivuxolimab.

The chain's CDR3 is CATTRVYRGERAFF. The DNA of the CDR3 is TGTGCCACCACCCGGGTTTACAGGGGTGAGAGAGCTTTCTTT. This chain links TRBV7-8 with TRBJ1-1; 7 positions match TRBD1. CDR1 and CDR2 from the germline V gene are SGHVS and FQNEAQ. This CDR3 spans 14 amino acids. V lost 10 bases, J lost 10 bases, and 18 bases stayed unmatched.